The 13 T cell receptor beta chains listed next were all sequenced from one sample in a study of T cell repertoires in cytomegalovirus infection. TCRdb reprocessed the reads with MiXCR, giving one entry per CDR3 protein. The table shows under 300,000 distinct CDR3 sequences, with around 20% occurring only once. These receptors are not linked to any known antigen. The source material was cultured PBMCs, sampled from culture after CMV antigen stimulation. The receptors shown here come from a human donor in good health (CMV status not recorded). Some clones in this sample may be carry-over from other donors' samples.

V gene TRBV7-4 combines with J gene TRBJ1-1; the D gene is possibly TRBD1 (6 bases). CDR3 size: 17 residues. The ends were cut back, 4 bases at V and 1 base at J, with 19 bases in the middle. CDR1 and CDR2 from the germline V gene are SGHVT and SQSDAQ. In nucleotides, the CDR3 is TGTGCCAGCAGCTATACGGACAGAGCCAAAACGAACACTGAAGCTTTCTTT. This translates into CASSYTDRAKTNTEAFF.

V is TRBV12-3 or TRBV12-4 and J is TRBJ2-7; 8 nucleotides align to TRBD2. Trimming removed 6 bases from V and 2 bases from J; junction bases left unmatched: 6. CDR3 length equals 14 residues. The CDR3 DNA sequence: TGTGCCAGCAGCCGGACTAGCCCAGCCTACGAGCAGTACTTC. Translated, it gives CASSRTSPAYEQYF.

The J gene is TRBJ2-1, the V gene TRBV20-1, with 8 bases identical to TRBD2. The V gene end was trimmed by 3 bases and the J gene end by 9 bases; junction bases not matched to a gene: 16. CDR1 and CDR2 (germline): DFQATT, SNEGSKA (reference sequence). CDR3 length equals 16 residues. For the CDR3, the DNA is TGCAGTGCTAGGCAGCCTAGCGGGCTTGTCCTGAGTGAGCAGTTCTTC. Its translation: CSARQPSGLVLSEQFF.

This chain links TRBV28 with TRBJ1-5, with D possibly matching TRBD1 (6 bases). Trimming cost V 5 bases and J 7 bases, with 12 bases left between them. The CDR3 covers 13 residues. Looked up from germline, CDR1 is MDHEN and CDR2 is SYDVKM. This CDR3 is CASSSTGLQPQHF. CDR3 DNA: TGTGCCAGCAGTAGTACAGGGTTACAGCCCCAGCATTTT.

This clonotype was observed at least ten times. CDR3 sequence (DNA): TGTGCCAGCAGTACGTGGAGAGGGGAGGGGAACACTGAAGCTTTCTTT. Protein product: CASSTWRGEGNTEAFF. The rearrangement uses TRBV6-5 and TRBJ1-1, with D perhaps TRBD1 (5 bases). The CDR3 totals 16 residues. CDR1 is MNHEY and CDR2 is SVGAGI in the germline V gene. The ends were cut back, 5 bases at V and 1 base at J, with 17 bases in the middle.

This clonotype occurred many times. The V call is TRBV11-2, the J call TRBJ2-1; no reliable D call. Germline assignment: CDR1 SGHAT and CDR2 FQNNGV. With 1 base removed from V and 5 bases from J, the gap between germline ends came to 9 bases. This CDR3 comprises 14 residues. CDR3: CASSLVWANNEQFF. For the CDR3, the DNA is TGTGCCAGCAGCTTAGTATGGGCAAACAATGAGCAGTTCTTC.

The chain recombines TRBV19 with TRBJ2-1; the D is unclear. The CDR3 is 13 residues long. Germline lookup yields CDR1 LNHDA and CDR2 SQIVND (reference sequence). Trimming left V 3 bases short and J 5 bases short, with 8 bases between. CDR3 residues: CASSIRGHNEQFF. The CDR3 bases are TGTGCCAGTAGTATCCGTGGGCACAATGAGCAGTTCTTC.

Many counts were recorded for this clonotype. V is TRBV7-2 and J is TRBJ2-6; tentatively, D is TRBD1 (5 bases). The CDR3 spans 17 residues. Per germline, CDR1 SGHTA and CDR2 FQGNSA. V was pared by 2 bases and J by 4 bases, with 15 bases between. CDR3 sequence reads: CASSLFKGLLGANVLTF. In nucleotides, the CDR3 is TGTGCCAGCAGCTTATTTAAGGGGCTATTGGGGGCCAACGTCCTGACTTTC.

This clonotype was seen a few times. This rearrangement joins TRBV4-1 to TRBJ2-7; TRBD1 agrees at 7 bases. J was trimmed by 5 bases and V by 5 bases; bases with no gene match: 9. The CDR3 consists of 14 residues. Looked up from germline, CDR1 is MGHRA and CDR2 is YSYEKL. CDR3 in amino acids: CASSFDRAPDEQYF. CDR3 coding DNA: TGCGCCAGCAGCTTTGACAGGGCCCCCGACGAGCAGTACTTC.

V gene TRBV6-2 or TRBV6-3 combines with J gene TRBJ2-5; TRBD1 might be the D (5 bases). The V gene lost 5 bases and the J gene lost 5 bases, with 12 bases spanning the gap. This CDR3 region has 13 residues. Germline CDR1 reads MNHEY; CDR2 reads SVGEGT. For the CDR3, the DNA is TGTGCCAGCAGTCAGGGTATAAGGGAGACCCAGTACTTC. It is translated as CASSQGIRETQYF.

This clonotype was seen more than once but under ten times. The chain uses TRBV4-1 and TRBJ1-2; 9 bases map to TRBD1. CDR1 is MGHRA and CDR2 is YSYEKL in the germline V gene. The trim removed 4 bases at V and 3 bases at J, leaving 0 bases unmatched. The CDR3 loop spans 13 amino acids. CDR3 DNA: TGCGCCAGCAGCCGGGACAGGGACTATGGCTACACCTTC. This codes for CASSRDRDYGYTF.

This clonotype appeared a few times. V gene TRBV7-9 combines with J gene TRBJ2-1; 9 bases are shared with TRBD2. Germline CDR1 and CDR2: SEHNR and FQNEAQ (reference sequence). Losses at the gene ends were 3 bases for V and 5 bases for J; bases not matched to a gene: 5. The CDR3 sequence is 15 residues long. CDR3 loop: CASSFRTSENNEQFF. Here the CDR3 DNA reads TGTGCCAGCAGCTTTAGGACTAGCGAGAACAATGAGCAGTTCTTC.

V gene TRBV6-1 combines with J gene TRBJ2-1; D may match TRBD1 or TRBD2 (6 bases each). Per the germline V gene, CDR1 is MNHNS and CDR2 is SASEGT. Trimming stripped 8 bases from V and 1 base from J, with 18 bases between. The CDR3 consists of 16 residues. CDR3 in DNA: TGTGCCAGCGGAAGAGGGGGGACTCTTTCCTACAATGAGCAGTTCTTC. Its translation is CASGRGGTLSYNEQFF.